Here is one T cell receptor beta chain with its context. The record originates from a study of technical replicates of blood from a few donors. The CDR3 is made up of 17 amino acids. With V trimmed by 3 bases and J by 2 bases, 10 bases remained unmatched. Germline V gene sequence: CDR1 KGHSH, CDR2 LQKENI. Generated by immunoSEQ multiplex PCR, the TCRdb table keeps only in-frame clones and is missing some. The repertoire consists of 80,000 or so clones, with approximately 78% occurring once and the leading ten covering roughly 4%. Sequenced material: PBMCs. This sequence originates from a human donor in good health. Some clones in this sample may be carry-over from other donors' samples. The chain carries TRBV18 and TRBJ2-1; TRBD2 agrees at 7 bases. The CDR3 nucleotides read TGTGCCAGCTCACCGACGGGCCAAGCGGGGCCCTACAATGAGCAGTTCTTC. This translates into CASSPTGQAGPYNEQFF.